Below, 31 T cell receptor beta chains from the same sample are listed, as sequenced in a study of CD8 T cells in Susac syndrome. With random hexamers, reverse transcription was performed on about 0.45 to 1 ug of RNA. MiXCR, run by TCRdb on the immunoSEQ multiplex PCR reads, gives a single entry per CDR3 protein. Counted here are around 80,000 distinct CDR3 sequences, approximately 93% occurring once; the ten biggest clones make up approximately 0.5%. The material sequenced was CD8+ T cells from PBMCs. All receptors come from a human donor with Susac syndrome.

The gene calls are TRBV6-5 and TRBJ2-7, with 8 bases identical to TRBD1. CDR1 is MNHEY and CDR2 is SVGAGI in the germline V gene. V was pared by 4 bases and J by 5 bases, with 10 bases of the junction left unmatched. The length of the CDR3 is 15 residues. The chain's CDR3 is CASSSLDRAYHEQYF. CDR3 bases: TGTGCCAGCAGTTCCCTGGACAGGGCGTACCACGAGCAGTACTTC.

In DNA, the CDR3 is TGTGCCAGCAGTTTTGTAGCGGGAGGGCATGAGCAGTTCTTC. It is translated as CASSFVAGGHEQFF. J is TRBJ2-1 and V is TRBV12-3 or TRBV12-4; 11 positions agree with TRBD2. After removal of 3 bases from V and 8 bases from J, the junction contained 3 bases not matched to a gene. This CDR3 contains 14 residues.

CDR3 nucleotide sequence: TGTGCCAGCAGCCCCGGGAGGGGGGCCTATTTCGATACGCAGTATTTT. The encoded protein is CASSPGRGAYFDTQYF. V usage is TRBV9 and J usage is TRBJ2-3, with 8 bases aligning to TRBD2. Germline V lookup: CDR1 SGDLS, CDR2 YYNGEE. The V and J ends lost 4 bases and 6 bases, in that order; junction bases with no gene match: 13. This CDR3 comprises 16 residues.

V and J are TRBV5-1 and TRBJ1-5; D remains unclear. V was shortened by 4 bases and J by 3 bases, with 11 bases between the two germline ends. CDR3 length equals 14 residues. CDR1 is SGHRS and CDR2 is YFSETQ in the germline V gene. The CDR3 reads CASSGRVYNQPQHF. The CDR3 DNA reads as TGCGCCAGCAGCGGGAGAGTCTACAATCAGCCCCAGCATTTT.

This chain links TRBV7-2 with TRBJ1-1, with a possible D match to TRBD1 (6 bases). The CDR3 is 16 amino acids. Trimming stripped 0 bases from V and 3 bases from J, with 14 bases between. Germline V lookup: CDR1 SGHTA, CDR2 FQGNSA. This CDR3 reads CASSLAFNRADTEAFF. Written as DNA, the CDR3 is TGTGCCAGCAGCTTAGCCTTTAACAGGGCGGACACTGAAGCTTTCTTT. Complete variable domain (other parts from reference TRBV7-2 and TRBJ1-1): GAGVSQSPSNKVTEKGKDVELRCDPISGHTALYWYRQSLGQGLEFLIYFQGNSAPDKSGLPSDRFSAERTGGSVSTLTIQRTQQEDSAVYLCASSLAFNRADTEAFFGQGTRLTVV.

This chain links TRBV6-5 with TRBJ1-2; D is unclear. The CDR3 is 13 residues long. Germline-derived CDR1 and CDR2 are MNHEY and SVGAGI. Trimming shortened V by 2 bases and J by 0 bases, and 4 bases separated the two germline ends. The DNA of the CDR3 is TGTGCCAGCAGTTACCCCCCTAACTATGGCTACACCTTC. Protein product: CASSYPPNYGYTF.

This chain connects TRBV20-1 to TRBJ1-1; 8 bases are shared with TRBD1. This CDR3 spans 15 amino acids. After removal of 0 bases from V and 6 bases from J, the junction contained 9 bases not matched to a gene. CDR1 and CDR2 (germline): DFQATT, SNEGSKA (reference sequence). CDR3 loop: CSARDFRTGLAEAFF. The CDR3 region has the DNA TGCAGTGCTAGAGATTTCCGGACAGGGCTCGCTGAAGCTTTCTTT.

This clonotype was detected only once. CDR3 loop: CASSVTGTTYEQYF. The CDR3 nucleotides are TGTGCCAGCAGCGTAACAGGGACCACCTACGAGCAGTACTTC. The chain couples TRBV13 to TRBJ2-7, with D possibly TRBD1 on 6 matching bases. The V gene's germline CDR1 is PRHDT and CDR2 FYEKMQ (reference sequence). The CDR3 totals 14 residues. With 5 bases removed from V and 2 bases from J, the gap between germline ends came to 13 bases.

The chain has TRBV7-9 and TRBJ1-2; 8 bases map to TRBD1. With V trimmed by 5 bases and J by 6 bases, 11 bases remained unmatched. The CDR3 loop spans 15 amino acids. CDR1 and CDR2 from the germline V gene are SEHNR and FQNEAQ (reference sequence). The CDR3 DNA reads as TGTGCCAGCAGCGACTCGGACAGGGAGTTGGATGGCTACACCTTC. Protein: CASSDSDRELDGYTF.

The J gene is TRBJ2-7, the V gene TRBV12-3 or TRBV12-4; D is undetermined. V gave up 6 bases and J gave up 6 bases, with 12 bases separating them. The CDR3 is made up of 12 amino acids. CDR3 residues: CASSLNAGEQYF. CDR3 bases: TGTGCCAGCAGCCTAAACGCAGGCGAGCAGTACTTC.

This rearrangement joins TRBV20-1 to TRBJ2-5; 9 nucleotides line up with TRBD1. The trim removed 5 bases at V and 5 bases at J, leaving 9 bases unmatched. The CDR3 is 14 amino acids. Germline V gene lookup returns CDR1 DFQATT and CDR2 SNEGSKA (reference sequence). The CDR3 DNA follows: TGCAGTGCTCCGGGACAGGGAGGTTATGAGACCCAGTACTTC. Encoded protein: CSAPGQGGYETQYF.

The gene calls are TRBV4-3 and TRBJ2-7; TRBD1 matches 9 bases. This CDR3 is 15 amino acids long. V shed 4 bases, J shed 7 bases, and the junction held 11 bases outside the gene matches. CDR1 LGHNA and CDR2 YSLEER come from the germline V gene. This chain's CDR3 is CASSPGTGRWEEQYF. The DNA of the CDR3 is TGCGCCAGCAGCCCGGGGACAGGGAGGTGGGAAGAGCAGTACTTC.

This chain connects TRBV25-1 to TRBJ2-4, with D unresolved. V was trimmed by 4 bases and J by 5 bases, leaving 21 bases between them. This CDR3 has 17 residues. Per the germline V gene, CDR1 is MGHDK and CDR2 is SYGVNS. CDR3 sequence (DNA): TGTGCCAGCAGTGCCCCAGCAGGTATCGTTGGCCAAAACATTCAGTACTTC. Translated, it gives CASSAPAGIVGQNIQYF.

The chain couples TRBV5-1 to TRBJ1-1; TRBD1 aligns across 7 bases. The CDR3 loop spans 15 amino acids. The V gene end was trimmed by 3 bases and the J gene end by 3 bases; junction bases not matched to a gene: 8. The germline gives CDR1 SGHRS, CDR2 YFSETQ. CDR3 nucleotides: TGCGCCAGCAGCTCATACAGGGGCGAGGACACTGAAGCTTTCTTT. The encoded protein is CASSSYRGEDTEAFF.

The gene calls are TRBV6-1 and TRBJ2-7; D is perhaps TRBD2 (7 bases). CDR1 and CDR2 (germline): MNHNS, SASEGT. Trimming removed 5 bases from V and 5 bases from J, with 13 bases in between. The CDR3 consists of 13 residues. The CDR3: CASSSGGLNEQYF. In DNA, the CDR3 is TGTGCCAGCAGTTCGGGGGGCCTAAACGAGCAGTACTTC.

This rearrangement joins TRBV9 to TRBJ1-5; TRBD1 is a possible D gene (5 bases). The CDR3 has 16 residues. Per the germline V gene, CDR1 is SGDLS and CDR2 is YYNGEE. The V end lost 0 bases, the J end lost 0 bases, and 10 bases lay between the germline ends. DNA of the CDR3: TGTGCCAGCAGCGTAGGCCAGGGCGATAGCAATCAGCCCCAGCATTTT. It encodes CASSVGQGDSNQPQHF.

The chain employs TRBV20-1 and TRBJ1-4, with 10 bases fitting TRBD1. The germline V gene has CDR1 DFQATT and CDR2 SNEGSKA (reference sequence). V trimming: 5 bases; J trimming: 7 bases; junction bases outside the gene matches: 22. The CDR3 sequence is 19 residues long. The CDR3: CSARHPTRDRGYGGEKLFF. The DNA of the CDR3 is TGCAGTGCTCGCCACCCGACCCGGGACAGGGGTTACGGGGGTGAAAAACTGTTTTTT.

This chain uses TRBV6-2 or TRBV6-3 with TRBJ2-5, with 8 bases aligning to TRBD2. Trimming took 6 bases from V and 5 from J; bases not matched to a gene: 8. Germline CDR1 and CDR2: MNHEY and SVGEGT. This CDR3 region has 14 residues. The CDR3 reads CASRTSGGGETQYF. In DNA, the CDR3 is TGTGCCAGCAGAACTAGCGGAGGAGGGGAGACCCAGTACTTC.

The chain uses TRBV19 and TRBJ2-1; 9 bases are a match to TRBD2. Germline V CDR1 and CDR2: LNHDA, SQIVND (reference sequence). The CDR3 is 15 residues long. V dropped 5 bases and J dropped 12; count of bases not matched to a gene: 14. The CDR3 nucleotides read TGTGCCAGTAGTTTCCAGAGCGGGGGGCAGGAGGGGCAGTTCTTC. It translates to CASSFQSGGQEGQFF.

This rearrangement joins TRBV29-1 to TRBJ2-1; 8 bases are a match to TRBD2. The CDR3 covers 15 residues. V was pared by 6 bases and J by 4 bases, with 11 bases of the junction left unmatched. Looked up from germline, CDR1 is SQVTM and CDR2 is ANQGSEA. The CDR3 is CSVVAGFRDYNEQFF. Here the CDR3 DNA reads TGCAGCGTCGTAGCGGGATTCCGGGATTACAATGAGCAGTTCTTC.

V and J are TRBV5-6 and TRBJ2-3, with TRBD1 identical over 8 bases. V gave up 3 bases and J gave up 6 bases; unmatched junction bases: 15. The length of the CDR3 is 17 residues. CDR1 and CDR2 from the germline V gene are SGHDT and YYEEEE. CDR3 sequence reads: CASSYTTGTGVLDTQYF. CDR3 bases: TGTGCCAGCAGCTATACGACGGGGACAGGTGTTTTGGATACGCAGTATTTT.

This chain joins TRBV7-2 and TRBJ1-2; a possible D gene is TRBD1 (5 bases). The CDR3 has 16 amino acids. Trimming took off 5 bases at V and 4 bases at J, with 20 bases between the two ends. Germline CDR1 and CDR2: SGHTA and FQGNSA. Here the CDR3 reads CASSHRSGHQVYGYTF. For the CDR3, the DNA is TGTGCCAGCAGCCACCGGTCGGGGCACCAGGTCTATGGCTACACCTTC.

The chain employs TRBV12-3 or TRBV12-4 and TRBJ1-4; D not certain. The CDR3 has 15 amino acids. V lost 5 bases to trimming and J lost 5 bases, with 15 bases between them. The CDR3 is CASSAMAYSNEKLFF. The CDR3 DNA reads as TGTGCCAGCAGTGCGATGGCGTACTCAAATGAAAAACTGTTTTTT.

This chain links TRBV27 with TRBJ1-4, with TRBD1 matching 7 bases. The CDR3 extends over 14 amino acids. Germline lookup yields CDR1 MNHEY and CDR2 SMNVEV (reference sequence). V lost 6 bases, J lost 2 bases, and 3 bases stayed unmatched. The CDR3 nucleotides are TGTGCCAGCAGATCGGGACAGACTAATGAAAAACTGTTTTTT. Amino acids: CASRSGQTNEKLFF.

This clonotype showed up just a few times. The chain joins TRBV18 to TRBJ2-7; D is undetermined. Germline V CDR1 and CDR2: KGHSH, LQKENI. V was pared by 4 bases and J by 0 bases, with 7 bases between. The CDR3 totals 13 residues. The CDR3 sequence is CASSLANSYEQYF. The CDR3 nucleotides read TGTGCCAGCTCACTTGCCAACTCCTACGAGCAGTACTTC.

The chain recombines TRBV2 with TRBJ1-5; no reliable D call. CDR1 and CDR2 from the germline V gene are SNHLY and FYNNEI. This CDR3 is built from 15 residues. V was pared by 0 bases and J by 7 bases, with 13 bases between. CDR3 sequence (DNA): TGTGCCAGCAGTGAAGCGGAGGTAGCAGGACAGCCCCAGCATTTT. This sequence encodes CASSEAEVAGQPQHF.

The chain joins TRBV2 to TRBJ2-3, with D perhaps matching TRBD2 (6 bases). Trimming left V 7 bases short and J 0 bases short, with 20 bases between. Germline CDR1 and CDR2: SNHLY and FYNNEI. The CDR3 covers 17 residues. The CDR3 DNA sequence: TGTGCCAGCAATCGAATGCCAACGGGACTTAGCACAGATACGCAGTATTTT. Protein product: CASNRMPTGLSTDTQYF.

This clonotype is labeled medium-sized. This chain links TRBV7-9 with TRBJ2-5; no clear D gene. The CDR3 covers 14 residues. V was pared by 5 bases and J by 5 bases, with 15 bases between. Germline CDR1 reads SEHNR; CDR2 reads FQNEAQ (reference sequence). As DNA, the CDR3 is TGTGCCAGCAGCCTTATATTCCCTGGTGAGACCCAGTACTTC. It yields the protein CASSLIFPGETQYF. The full variable domain, completed using reference TRBV7-9 and TRBJ2-5, is DTGVSQNPRHKITKRGQNVTFRCDPISEHNRLYWYRQTLGQGPEFLTYFQNEAQLEKSRLLSDRFSAERPKGSFSTLEIQRTEQGDSAMYLCASSLIFPGETQYFGPGTRLLVL.

The gene calls are TRBV5-1 and TRBJ2-7, with 12 bases matching TRBD1. Germline trimming cut 5 bases from V and 6 bases from J; bases unmatched to any gene: 6. There are 14 residues in the CDR3. In germline, CDR1 is SGHRS, CDR2 YFSETQ. CDR3 in DNA: TGCGCCAGCAGATCCGGGACAGGGGGCGGCGAGCAGTACTTC. Its protein is CASRSGTGGGEQYF.

J is TRBJ2-2 and V is TRBV10-3; no clear D. Germline V CDR1 and CDR2: ENHRY, SYGVKD. The CDR3 loop spans 13 amino acids. V gave up 2 bases and J gave up 5 bases, with 6 bases separating them. CDR3 sequence reads: CAISERGTGELFF. DNA for the CDR3: TGTGCCATCAGTGAGCGTGGGACCGGGGAGCTGTTTTTT.

V gene TRBV6-2 or TRBV6-3 combines with J gene TRBJ2-3; no reliable D call. The germline CDR1 and CDR2 sequences are MNHEY and SVGEGT. Deletions cut 6 bases from V and 6 bases from J, with 13 bases between. The length of the CDR3 is 13 residues. CDR3 residues: CASSPRAQDTQYF. CDR3 bases: TGTGCCAGCAGCCCCCGGGCCCAGGATACGCAGTATTTT.